The clone carrying this T cell receptor (beta chain) appeared many times. Antigen specificity is unknown. This sample is part of a study of T-cell memory formation after mild COVID-19. Findings of the study overall: Clones that contracted from day 15 to 85 had balanced CD4/CD8; later expanders were CD4+ biased.

Each CDR3 protein is one row after TCRdb ran MiXCR on the 5' RACE reads. The sample lists roughly 450,000 distinct CDR3 sequences; about 20% were seen once. Sequenced: PBMCs or a T cell subset sorted from them (not recorded which). The TCR was taken from an adult woman who had mild COVID-19 (a few samples of this study predate the infection). Cell type and time point are not known.

The CDR3 DNA reads as TGTGCCAGCAGCTTGGGCCAGGTTAATTCACCCCTCCACTTT. This sequence encodes CASSLGQVNSPLHF. The V and J genes are TRBV7-2 and TRBJ1-6; unclear D gene. Trimming stripped 3 bases from V and 6 bases from J, with 9 bases between. The germline CDR1 and CDR2 sequences are SGHTA and FQGNSA. This CDR3 is built from 14 residues.